This TCR beta chain was recovered during a study of T cells in Graves' hyperthyroidism and ophthalmopathy. Overall study findings and caveats: Peripheral blood also featured most of the thyroid clonotypes expanded above 0.001.

As regards this clonotype: What it recognizes is unknown. The junction shows a germline mismatch at one end, possibly a read error.

TCR beta CDR3 sequences were amplified from RNA transcripts. Primed by the HTBI set, a first-round RT-PCR was run on the TCR CDR3. TCRdb reanalysed the multiplex PCR reads using MiXCR and keeps one entry per CDR3 protein. The table includes 250,000 to 350,000 distinct CDR3 sequences, about 15% detected once. The CDR3 length is 13 residues. Germline CDR1 is SEHNR and CDR2 is FQNEAQ (reference sequence). The TCR sequence derives from a man aged 25-40 years with Graves' hyperthyroidism. The sample comprised blood. The J gene is TRBJ2-7, the V gene TRBV7-9; no clear D. In DNA form, the CDR3 reads TGCGCCAGCAGCCAAACCCCGGCCGACGAGCAGTACTTC. Protein: CASSQTPADEQYF.